The 28 T cell receptor beta chains below come from one sample, sequenced in a study of blood T cell repertoires in COVID-19. Clones were sequenced by immunoSEQ multiplex PCR, and TCRdb holds only the in-frame ones, with some missing. The sample carries nearly 70,000 clones, 88% recorded once. The material sequenced was peripheral blood. Every receptor here comes from a woman in her seventies with acute or convalescent COVID-19.

The chain links TRBV5-6 to TRBJ1-5; 9 nucleotides align to TRBD1. The CDR3 extends over 14 amino acids. J was trimmed by 6 bases and V by 4 bases; bases with no gene match: 5. The germline CDR1 and CDR2 sequences are SGHDT and YYEEEE. The CDR3 loop is CASSEQGARQPQHF. The CDR3 DNA follows: TGTGCCAGCAGCGAACAGGGGGCGCGTCAGCCCCAGCATTTT.

The chain carries TRBV3-1 (or the pseudogene TRBV3-2) and TRBJ1-1, with D unresolved. The CDR3 is made up of 15 amino acids. The V end was cut by 0 bases, the J end by 6 bases, with 14 bases between. Germline CDR1 and CDR2: LGHDT and YNNKEL (reference sequence). CDR3 amino acids: CASSQDRESGAEAFF. The CDR3 region has the DNA TGTGCCAGCAGCCAAGATCGAGAGTCGGGAGCTGAAGCTTTCTTT.

The chain recombines TRBV12-3 or TRBV12-4 with TRBJ1-5; a weak D match, TRBD1 (5 bases). The CDR3 has 13 residues. Trimming shortened V by 4 bases and J by 8 bases, and 12 bases separated the two germline ends. DNA for the CDR3: TGTGCCAGCAGTTCAAGCGGGGCAGAGCCCCAGCATTTT. It encodes CASSSSGAEPQHF.

V usage is TRBV4-2 and J usage is TRBJ1-5, with D uncertain. There are 15 residues in the CDR3. V lost 0 bases and J lost 0, with 6 bases in between. Looked up from germline, CDR1 is LGHNA and CDR2 is YNFKEQ. The CDR3 sequence is CASSQERFSNQPQHF. The CDR3, as DNA: TGTGCCAGCAGCCAAGAACGGTTTAGCAATCAGCCCCAGCATTTT.

V and J are TRBV5-1 and TRBJ2-5; TRBD2 matches 12 bases. Trimming took 0 bases from V and 2 from J; bases not matched to a gene: 2. Germline V lookup: CDR1 SGHRS, CDR2 YFSETQ. The CDR3 contains 16 residues. This CDR3 reads CASSLALAGGQETQYF. The CDR3, as DNA: TGCGCCAGCAGCTTGGCCCTAGCGGGAGGGCAAGAGACCCAGTACTTC.

V is TRBV5-1 and J is TRBJ2-1, with 7 bases matching TRBD2. This CDR3 is 16 amino acids long. After removal of 4 bases from V and 0 bases from J, the junction contained 7 bases not matched to a gene. Germline V gene lookup returns CDR1 SGHRS and CDR2 YFSETQ. The CDR3 DNA is TGCGCCAGCAGCCTAGTAGCGGGTTCCTCCTACAATGAGCAGTTCTTC. Protein product: CASSLVAGSSYNEQFF.

The V and J genes are TRBV5-1 and TRBJ1-1; 7 bases fit TRBD1. With 5 bases clipped from V and 1 base from J, the junction kept 2 bases outside the gene matches. CDR1 and CDR2 from the germline V gene are SGHRS and YFSETQ. CDR3 size: 13 residues. The CDR3 nucleotides read TGCGCCAGCAGTTACAGGGGGAACACTGAAGCTTTCTTT. It is translated as CASSYRGNTEAFF.

This chain uses TRBV4-1 with TRBJ1-1; a possible D gene is TRBD1 (6 bases). CDR1 MGHRA and CDR2 YSYEKL come from the germline V gene. V gave up 0 bases and J gave up 1 base, with 15 bases separating them. The CDR3 has 17 amino acids. CDR3 loop: CASSQDGQRYRNTEAFF. The CDR3 DNA reads as TGCGCCAGCAGCCAAGACGGACAGAGGTATAGGAACACTGAAGCTTTCTTT.

The rearrangement joins TRBV27 to TRBJ1-1, with 11 bases matching TRBD1. This CDR3 is 20 amino acids long. Germline V gene sequence: CDR1 MNHEY, CDR2 SMNVEV (reference sequence). Trimming cost V 3 bases and J 0 bases; bases outside gene matches: 15. As DNA, the CDR3 is TGTGCCAGCAGTTTCTCATATTGGGGACAGGGGGGAGACTTGAACACTGAAGCTTTCTTT. Encoded protein: CASSFSYWGQGGDLNTEAFF.

The chain couples TRBV11-2 to TRBJ1-2; 8 nucleotides match TRBD1. The CDR3 loop spans 13 amino acids. In germline, CDR1 is SGHAT, CDR2 FQNNGV. J lost 7 bases, V lost 5 bases, and 6 bases had no gene match. DNA for the CDR3: TGTGCCAGCAGCACGGACAGGGTTGGTGGCTACACCTTC. The encoded protein is CASSTDRVGGYTF.

The chain joins TRBV5-5 to TRBJ1-1; TRBD1 agrees at 7 bases. Germline CDR1 is SGHKS and CDR2 is YYEKEE (reference sequence). Unmatched junction bases numbered 0, after V lost 1 base and J lost 0 bases. The CDR3 totals 14 residues. This chain's CDR3 is CASSLQGVNTEAFF. CDR3 DNA: TGTGCCAGCAGCTTGCAGGGGGTGAACACTGAAGCTTTCTTT.

This clone was found once. The V gene is TRBV6-2 or TRBV6-3, the J gene TRBJ1-2, with 7 positions matching TRBD1. Germline CDR1 MNHEY, CDR2 SVGEGT. V lost 6 bases to trimming and J lost 4 bases; unmatched junction nucleotides: 11. The CDR3 is 15 amino acids. CDR3 sequence: CASSPGGQTFYGYTF. CDR3 sequence (DNA): TGTGCCAGCAGCCCCGGGGGACAGACCTTCTATGGCTACACCTTC.

The chain recombines TRBV19 with TRBJ1-2, with 11 positions matching TRBD1. With V trimmed by 5 bases and J by 11 bases, 10 bases remained unmatched. The CDR3 sequence is 14 residues long. The germline V gene encodes CDR1 LNHDA and CDR2 SQIVND (reference sequence). CDR3 region: CASSYGTGGPVYTF. The CDR3 coding sequence is TGTGCCAGTAGTTACGGGACAGGGGGACCGGTGTACACCTTC.

The V and J genes are TRBV19 and TRBJ2-4, with 7 bases aligning to TRBD1. Trimming at V came to 6 bases and at J to 7 bases, leaving 9 bases not matched to a gene. Germline V gives CDR1 LNHDA, CDR2 SQIVND (reference sequence). The CDR3 contains 14 residues. CDR3 DNA sequence: TGTGCCAGTAGCTTAGACTTGACAGGGAACATTCAGTACTTC. This translates into CASSLDLTGNIQYF.

The V gene is TRBV18, the J gene TRBJ1-2; tentative D call: TRBD1 (6 bases). Germline V gene data show CDR1 as KGHSH and CDR2 as LQKENI. The CDR3 length is 20 residues. The V and J ends lost 2 bases and 0 bases respectively, with 25 bases between them. The CDR3, as DNA: TGTGCCAGCTCACCATACCGTGGGCTCGACAGGACGAGGGCTAACTATGGCTACACCTTC. The encoded protein is CASSPYRGLDRTRANYGYTF.

The J gene is TRBJ1-2, the V gene TRBV28, with no clear D. Trimming removed 8 bases from V and 2 bases from J, with 6 bases in between. The germline V gene has CDR1 MDHEN and CDR2 SYDVKM. This CDR3 spans 11 amino acids. This CDR3 is CASAQNYGYTF. The CDR3 bases are TGTGCCAGCGCACAGAACTATGGCTACACCTTC.

The chain is built from TRBV5-1 and TRBJ2-5; TRBD2 is a possible D gene (6 bases). The CDR3 extends over 13 amino acids. Trimming shortened V by 2 bases and J by 5 bases, and 10 bases separated the two germline ends. Germline values: CDR1 SGHRS, CDR2 YFSETQ. CDR3 nucleotides: TGCGCCAGCAGCTTTGAGGGACTGGAGACCCAGTACTTC. It specifies CASSFEGLETQYF.

The rearrangement joins TRBV5-4 to TRBJ2-5; 8 bases agree with TRBD2. J lost 1 base, V lost 6 bases, and 8 bases had no gene match. The CDR3 runs 15 residues. The germline V gene encodes CDR1 SGHNT and CDR2 YYREEE (reference sequence). The DNA for the CDR3 is TGTGCCAGCACCCTCGGGGGGGGCCGCCAAGAGACCCAGTACTTC. This sequence encodes CASTLGGGRQETQYF.

The chain uses TRBV24-1 and TRBJ2-2; 7 bases map to TRBD1. Germline CDR1 reads KGHDR; CDR2 reads SFDVKD. The CDR3 loop spans 17 amino acids. Trimming at V came to 1 base and at J to 2 bases, leaving 6 bases not matched to a gene. The chain's CDR3 is CATSDFPGQPNTGELFF. CDR3 in DNA: TGTGCCACCAGTGATTTCCCGGGACAGCCTAACACCGGGGAGCTGTTTTTT.

The V gene is TRBV7-9, the J gene TRBJ1-6; D possibly corresponds to TRBD1 (5 bases). Trimming stripped 5 bases from V and 6 bases from J, with 14 bases between. Germline V lookup: CDR1 SEHNR, CDR2 FQNEAQ (reference sequence). This CDR3 is built from 15 residues. The CDR3 reads CASSARGGSNSPLHF. In nucleotides, the CDR3 is TGTGCCAGCAGCGCCCGGGGGGGGAGTAATTCACCCCTCCACTTT.

The chain couples TRBV27 to TRBJ2-1; 10 nucleotides line up with TRBD2. The CDR3 totals 15 residues. Trimming removed 5 bases from V and 5 bases from J; junction bases left unmatched: 6. Germline loops: CDR1 MNHEY, CDR2 SMNVEV (reference sequence). CDR3 region: CASSPLAGVDNEQFF. The CDR3 DNA reads TGTGCCAGCAGTCCCCTAGCGGGAGTCGACAATGAGCAGTTCTTC.

The chain recombines TRBV18 with TRBJ1-3; tentatively, D is TRBD1 (6 bases). Germline loops: CDR1 KGHSH, CDR2 LQKENI. The CDR3 has 15 amino acids. Trimming left V 0 bases short and J 3 bases short, with 9 bases between. The CDR3 coding sequence is TGTGCCAGCTCACCACCCAAGGGGGATGGAAACACCATATATTTT. This encodes CASSPPKGDGNTIYF. Together with reference TRBV18 and TRBJ1-3, the CDR3 gives the full variable domain: NAGVMQNPRHLVRRRGQEARLRCSPMKGHSHVYWYRQLPEEGLKFMVYLQKENIIDESGMPKERFSAEFPKEGPSILRIQQVVRGDSAAYFCASSPPKGDGNTIYFGEGSWLTVV.

The rearrangement uses TRBV6-2 or TRBV6-3 and TRBJ2-5; 9 bases line up with TRBD1. The CDR3 covers 15 residues. The junction had 8 bases not matched to a gene; V was cut back by 4 bases and J by 5 bases. Germline assignment: CDR1 MNHEY and CDR2 SVGEGT. CDR3 sequence (DNA): TGTGCCAGCAGTTGGGGAACAGGGGGCGTTGAGACCCAGTACTTC. Protein sequence: CASSWGTGGVETQYF.

The chain has TRBV28 and TRBJ1-4; 7 bases match TRBD1. J gave up 3 bases and V 5 bases, and 12 bases lay outside the gene matches. This CDR3 is 17 amino acids long. Per the germline V gene, CDR1 is MDHEN and CDR2 is SYDVKM. In DNA form, the CDR3 reads TGTGCCAGCAGTACATATGGTGAGGGGGCGGCTAATGAAAAACTGTTTTTT. It yields the protein CASSTYGEGAANEKLFF.

The chain uses TRBV20-1 and TRBJ2-1, with 12 positions matching TRBD2. Germline trimming cut 3 bases from V and 1 base from J; bases unmatched to any gene: 16. From germline, CDR1 is DFQATT and CDR2 SNEGSKA (reference sequence). CDR3 length: 20 residues. The CDR3: CSASSLTSGLAGRSYNEQFF. For the CDR3, the DNA is TGCAGTGCTAGTAGCCTGACCTCGGGACTAGCGGGTAGATCCTACAATGAGCAGTTCTTC.

This chain connects TRBV30 to TRBJ2-2, with 8 bases fitting TRBD1. Germline V gene data show CDR1 as GTSNPN and CDR2 as SVGIG (reference sequence). The CDR3 has 16 amino acids. Losses at the gene ends were 2 bases for V and 2 bases for J; bases not matched to a gene: 7. CDR3 sequence (DNA): TGTGCCTGGAGTAGGCAGGACAGGGATAACACCGGGGAGCTGTTTTTT. It codes for CAWSRQDRDNTGELFF.

The chain carries TRBV5-6 and TRBJ1-1, with D maybe TRBD1 (5 bases). The CDR3 loop spans 14 amino acids. Germline V gene data show CDR1 as SGHDT and CDR2 as YYEEEE. Trimming shortened V by 6 bases and J by 3 bases, and 15 bases separated the two germline ends. CDR3 coding DNA: TGTGCCAGCAACCCCCGGGGGGGGGACACTGAAGCTTTCTTT. This encodes CASNPRGGDTEAFF.

The chain is built from TRBV15 and TRBJ1-1; 7 bases fit TRBD1. The CDR3 loop spans 15 amino acids. V was pared by 1 base and J by 1 base, with 3 bases of the junction left unmatched. The germline gives CDR1 LNHNV, CDR2 YYDKDF (reference sequence). CDR3 amino acids: CATSRAGQTNTEAFF. The CDR3 coding sequence is TGTGCCACCAGCAGAGCGGGACAGACGAACACTGAAGCTTTCTTT. The full variable domain, in which reference TRBV15 and TRBJ1-1 provide the parts outside the CDR3, is DAMVIQNPRYQVTQFGKPVTLSCSQTLNHNVMYWYQQKSSQAPKLLFHYYDKDFNNEADTPDNFQSRRPNTSFCFLDIRSPGLGDTAMYLCATSRAGQTNTEAFFGQGTRLTVV.